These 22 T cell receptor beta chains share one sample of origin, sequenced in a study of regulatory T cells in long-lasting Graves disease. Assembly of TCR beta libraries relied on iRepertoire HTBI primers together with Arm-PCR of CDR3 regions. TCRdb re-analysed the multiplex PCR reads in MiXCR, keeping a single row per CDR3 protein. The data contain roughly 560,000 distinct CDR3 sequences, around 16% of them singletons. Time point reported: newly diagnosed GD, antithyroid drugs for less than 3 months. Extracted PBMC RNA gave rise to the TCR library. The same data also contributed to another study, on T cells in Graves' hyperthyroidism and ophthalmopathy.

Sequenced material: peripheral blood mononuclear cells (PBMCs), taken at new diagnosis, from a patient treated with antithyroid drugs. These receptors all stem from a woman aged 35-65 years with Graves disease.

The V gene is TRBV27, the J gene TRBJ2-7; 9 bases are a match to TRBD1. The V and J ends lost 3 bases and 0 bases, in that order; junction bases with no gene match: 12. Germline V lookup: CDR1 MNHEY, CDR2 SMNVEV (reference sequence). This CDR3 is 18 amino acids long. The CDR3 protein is CASSLRVIQGARSYEQYF. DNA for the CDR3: TGTGCCAGCAGTTTGCGGGTAATACAGGGGGCCCGCTCCTACGAGCAGTACTTC.

As DNA, the CDR3 is TGTGCCAGCAGACCCGGGACTAGCGGGATCCCTAGCACAGATACGCAGTATTTT. The encoded protein is CASRPGTSGIPSTDTQYF. J is TRBJ2-3 and V is TRBV6-1; 13 nucleotides match TRBD2. Germline trimming cut 6 bases from V and 0 bases from J; bases unmatched to any gene: 9. Germline lookup yields CDR1 MNHNS and CDR2 SASEGT. This CDR3 is built from 18 residues.

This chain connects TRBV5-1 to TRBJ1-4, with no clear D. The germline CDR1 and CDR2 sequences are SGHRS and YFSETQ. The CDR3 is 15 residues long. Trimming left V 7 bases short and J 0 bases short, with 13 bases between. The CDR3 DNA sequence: TGCGCCAGCGGCCATGGCGGGACAACTAATGAAAAACTGTTTTTT. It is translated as CASGHGGTTNEKLFF.

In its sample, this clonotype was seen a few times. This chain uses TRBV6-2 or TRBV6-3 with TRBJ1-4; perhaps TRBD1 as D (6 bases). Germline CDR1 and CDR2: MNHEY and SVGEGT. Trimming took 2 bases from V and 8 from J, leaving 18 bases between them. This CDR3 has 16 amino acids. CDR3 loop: CASSYTYRAMKEKLFF. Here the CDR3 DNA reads TGTGCCAGCAGTTACACCTACAGGGCCATGAAAGAAAAACTGTTTTTT.

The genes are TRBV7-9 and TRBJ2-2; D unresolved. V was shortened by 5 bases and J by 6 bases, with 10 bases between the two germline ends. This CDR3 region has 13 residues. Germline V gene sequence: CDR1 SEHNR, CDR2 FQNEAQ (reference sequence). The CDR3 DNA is TGTGCCAGCAGCAACCAGGCAGCCGGGGAGCTGTTTTTT. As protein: CASSNQAAGELFF.

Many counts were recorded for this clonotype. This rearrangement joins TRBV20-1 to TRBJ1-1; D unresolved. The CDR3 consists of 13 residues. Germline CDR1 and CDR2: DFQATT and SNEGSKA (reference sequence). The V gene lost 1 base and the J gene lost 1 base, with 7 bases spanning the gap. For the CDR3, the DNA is TGCAGTGCTAGAGCTGAGGGGAACACTGAAGCTTTCTTT. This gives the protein CSARAEGNTEAFF.

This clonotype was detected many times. DNA of the CDR3: TGTGCCAGCAGCCATCCGCTCACAGGGTTTCAGGATGAAAAACTGTTTTTT. Residues: CASSHPLTGFQDEKLFF. The chain couples TRBV3-1 to TRBJ1-4; D possibly corresponds to TRBD1 (6 bases). Trimming took off 3 bases at V and 6 bases at J, with 20 bases between the two ends. This CDR3 region has 17 residues. Germline V gene data show CDR1 as LGHDT and CDR2 as YNNKEL (reference sequence). Full variable domain (remainder filled in from reference TRBV3-1 and TRBJ1-4): DTAVSQTPKYLVTQMGNDKSIKCEQNLGHDTMYWYKQDSKKFLKIMFSYNNKELIINETVPNRFSPKSPDKAHLNLHINSLELGDSAVYFCASSHPLTGFQDEKLFFGSGTQLSVL.

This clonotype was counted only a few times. In DNA, the CDR3 is TGTGCCAGCAGCCACGGGGTGAGCAATCAGCCCCAGCATTTT. Translated, it gives CASSHGVSNQPQHF. The chain couples TRBV7-8 to TRBJ1-5; the D is unclear. The CDR3 is 14 amino acids. Germline lookup yields CDR1 SGHVS and CDR2 FQNEAQ. Trimming took off 5 bases at V and 1 base at J, with 9 bases between the two ends.

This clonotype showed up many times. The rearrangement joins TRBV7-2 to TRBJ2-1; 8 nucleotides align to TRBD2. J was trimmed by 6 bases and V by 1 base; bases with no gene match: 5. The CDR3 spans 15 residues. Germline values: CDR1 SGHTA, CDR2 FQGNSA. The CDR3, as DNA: TGTGCCAGCAGCTTAGACGGGGGGGCAGGCAATGAGCAGTTCTTC. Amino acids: CASSLDGGAGNEQFF.

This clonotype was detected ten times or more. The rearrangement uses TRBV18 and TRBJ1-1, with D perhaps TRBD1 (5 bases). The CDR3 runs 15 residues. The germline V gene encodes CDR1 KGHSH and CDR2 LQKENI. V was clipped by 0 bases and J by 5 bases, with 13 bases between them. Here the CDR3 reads CASSPPGRARTEAFF. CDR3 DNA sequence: TGTGCCAGCTCACCACCGGGCAGGGCGAGGACTGAAGCTTTCTTT.

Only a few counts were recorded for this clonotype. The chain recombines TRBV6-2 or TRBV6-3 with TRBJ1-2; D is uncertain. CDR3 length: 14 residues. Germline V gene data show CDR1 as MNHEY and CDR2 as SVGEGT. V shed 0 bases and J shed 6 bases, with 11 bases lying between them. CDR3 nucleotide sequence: TGTGCCAGCAGTTACTCCCCAGGTACCGATGGCTACACCTTC. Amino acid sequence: CASSYSPGTDGYTF.

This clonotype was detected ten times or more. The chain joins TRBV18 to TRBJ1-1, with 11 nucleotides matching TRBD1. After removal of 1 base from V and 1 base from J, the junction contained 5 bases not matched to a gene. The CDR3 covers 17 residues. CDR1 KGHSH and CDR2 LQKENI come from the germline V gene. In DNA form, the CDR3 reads TGTGCCAGCTCACCACTGGGACAGGGGGGAGGGAACACTGAAGCTTTCTTT. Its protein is CASSPLGQGGGNTEAFF. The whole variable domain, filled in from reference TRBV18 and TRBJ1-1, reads NAGVMQNPRHLVRRRGQEARLRCSPMKGHSHVYWYRQLPEEGLKFMVYLQKENIIDESGMPKERFSAEFPKEGPSILRIQQVVRGDSAAYFCASSPLGQGGGNTEAFFGQGTRLTVV.

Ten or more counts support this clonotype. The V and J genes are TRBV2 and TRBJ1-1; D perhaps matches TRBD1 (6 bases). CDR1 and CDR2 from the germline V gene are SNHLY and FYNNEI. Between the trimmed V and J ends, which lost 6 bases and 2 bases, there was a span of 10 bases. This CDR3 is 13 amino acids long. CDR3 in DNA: TGTGCCAGCAGGGGGGACACCAACACTGAAGCTTTCTTT. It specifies CASRGDTNTEAFF.

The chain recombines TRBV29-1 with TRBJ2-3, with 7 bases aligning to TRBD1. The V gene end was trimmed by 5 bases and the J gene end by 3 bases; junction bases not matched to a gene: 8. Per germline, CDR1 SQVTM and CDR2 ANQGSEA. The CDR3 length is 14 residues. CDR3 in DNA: TGCAGCGTTTTAGACAGGGCTGGGACAGATACGCAGTATTTT. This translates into CSVLDRAGTDTQYF.

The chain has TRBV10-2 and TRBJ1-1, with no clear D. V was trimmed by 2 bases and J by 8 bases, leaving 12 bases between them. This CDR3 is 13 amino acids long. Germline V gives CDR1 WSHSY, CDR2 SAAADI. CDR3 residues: CASSEALTPEAFF. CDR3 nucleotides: TGCGCCAGCAGTGAGGCGCTGACACCCGAAGCTTTCTTT.

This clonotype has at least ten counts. The CDR3 loop reads CASTPGQGAEQYF. As DNA, the CDR3 is TGTGCCAGCACCCCGGGACAGGGGGCCGAGCAGTACTTC. The gene calls are TRBV2 and TRBJ2-7; TRBD1 aligns across 12 bases. This CDR3 has 13 residues. The V and J ends lost 7 bases and 6 bases, in that order; junction bases with no gene match: 4. Germline V gene data show CDR1 as SNHLY and CDR2 as FYNNEI.

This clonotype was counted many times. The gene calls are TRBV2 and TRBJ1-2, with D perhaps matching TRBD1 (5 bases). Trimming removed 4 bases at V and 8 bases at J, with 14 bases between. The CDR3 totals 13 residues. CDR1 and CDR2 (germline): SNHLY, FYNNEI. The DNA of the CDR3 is TGTGCCAGCAGTGTCGCAGGGCTTACCGGCTACACCTTC. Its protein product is CASSVAGLTGYTF.

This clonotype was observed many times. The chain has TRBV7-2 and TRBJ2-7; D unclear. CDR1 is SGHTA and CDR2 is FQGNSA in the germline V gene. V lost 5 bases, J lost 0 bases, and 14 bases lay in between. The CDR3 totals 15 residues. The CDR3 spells CASSRFTASSYEQYF. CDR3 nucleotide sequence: TGTGCCAGCAGCCGTTTCACTGCGAGCTCCTACGAGCAGTACTTC.

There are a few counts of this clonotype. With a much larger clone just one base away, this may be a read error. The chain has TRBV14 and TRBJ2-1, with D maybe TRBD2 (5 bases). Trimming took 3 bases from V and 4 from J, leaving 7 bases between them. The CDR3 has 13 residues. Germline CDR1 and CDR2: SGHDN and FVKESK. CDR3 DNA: TGTGCCAGCAGCCACCCGGGGTACAATGAGCAGTTCTTC. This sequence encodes CASSHPGYNEQFF.

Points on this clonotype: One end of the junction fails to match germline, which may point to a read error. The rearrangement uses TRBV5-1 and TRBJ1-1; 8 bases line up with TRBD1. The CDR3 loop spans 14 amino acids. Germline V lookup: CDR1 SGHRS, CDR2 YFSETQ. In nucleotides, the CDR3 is TGCGCCAGCAGCATAGGACAGGGTACCTCCTTCGCTCTCTTT. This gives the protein CASSIGQGTSFALF.

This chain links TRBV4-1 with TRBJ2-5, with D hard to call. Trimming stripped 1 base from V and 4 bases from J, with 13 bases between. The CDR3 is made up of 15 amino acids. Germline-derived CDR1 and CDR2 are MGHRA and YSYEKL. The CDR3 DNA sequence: TGCGCCAGCAGCCAAGGGAATACGGGCGGAGAGACCCAGTACTTC. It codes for CASSQGNTGGETQYF.

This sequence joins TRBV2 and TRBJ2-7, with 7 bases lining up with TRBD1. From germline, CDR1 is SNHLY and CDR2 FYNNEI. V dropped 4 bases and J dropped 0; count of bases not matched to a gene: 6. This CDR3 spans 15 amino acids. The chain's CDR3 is CASSVSQGSSYEQYF. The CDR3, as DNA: TGTGCCAGCAGTGTGTCACAGGGGAGCTCCTACGAGCAGTACTTC.